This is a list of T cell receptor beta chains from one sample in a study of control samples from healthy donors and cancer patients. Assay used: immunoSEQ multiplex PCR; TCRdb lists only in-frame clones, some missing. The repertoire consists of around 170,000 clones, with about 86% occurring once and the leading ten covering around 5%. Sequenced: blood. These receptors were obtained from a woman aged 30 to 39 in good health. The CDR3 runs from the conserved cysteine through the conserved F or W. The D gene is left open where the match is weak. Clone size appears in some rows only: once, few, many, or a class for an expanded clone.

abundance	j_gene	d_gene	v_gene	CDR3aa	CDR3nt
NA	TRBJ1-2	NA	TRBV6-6	CASSYEGFYGYTF	TGTGCCAGCAGTTACGAAGGGTTCTATGGCTACACCTTC
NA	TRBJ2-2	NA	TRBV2	CASSPDRNTGELFF	TGTGCCAGCAGCCCGGACAGGAACACCGGGGAGCTGTTTTTT
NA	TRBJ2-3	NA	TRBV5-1	CASSFGGQTDTQYF	TGCGCCAGCAGCTTTGGGGGCCAAACAGATACGCAGTATTTT
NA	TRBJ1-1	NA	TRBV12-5	CASGPDGGGTEAFF	TGTGCTAGTGGTCCGGACGGCGGGGGGACTGAAGCTTTCTTT
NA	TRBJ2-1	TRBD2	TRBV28	CASSSSSGRVGNEQFF	TGTGCCAGCAGTTCCTCTAGCGGGAGGGTGGGGAATGAGCAGTTCTTC
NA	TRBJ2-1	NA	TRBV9	CASSVNLAGNEQFF	TGTGCCAGCAGCGTAAACCTTGCCGGCAATGAGCAGTTCTTC
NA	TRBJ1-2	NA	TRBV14	CASSQDVRANYGYTF	TGTGCCAGCAGCCAAGATGTCAGGGCTAACTATGGCTACACCTTC
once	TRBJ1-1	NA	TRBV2	CASRRTVMNTEAFF	TGTGCCAGCAGGCGGACAGTCATGAACACTGAAGCTTTCTTT
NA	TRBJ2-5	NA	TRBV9	CASSVVPRGQETQYF	TGTGCCAGCAGCGTAGTACCCCGCGGCCAAGAGACCCAGTACTTC
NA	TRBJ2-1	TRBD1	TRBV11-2	CASSLDRGSGEQFF	TGTGCCAGCAGCTTGGACAGGGGATCGGGTGAGCAGTTCTTC
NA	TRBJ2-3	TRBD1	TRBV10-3	CAISETGVTDTQYF	TGTGCCATCAGTGAGACAGGGGTCACAGATACGCAGTATTTT
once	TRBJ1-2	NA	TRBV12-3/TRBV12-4	CASSSRRYGYTF	TGTGCCAGCAGTTCCAGGAGGTATGGCTACACCTTC
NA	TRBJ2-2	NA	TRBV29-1	CSVDDSGVSGELFF	TGCAGCGTTGATGATTCGGGCGTCTCCGGGGAGCTGTTTTTT
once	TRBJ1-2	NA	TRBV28	CASRIGRNHYGYTF	TGTGCCAGCAGAATAGGACGGAACCACTATGGCTACACCTTC
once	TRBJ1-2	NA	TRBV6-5	CASARAQSPNYGYTF	TGTGCCAGCGCAAGGGCTCAATCTCCCAACTATGGCTACACCTTC
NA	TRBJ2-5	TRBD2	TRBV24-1	CATGWEGEETQYF	TGTGCCACCGGGTGGGAGGGTGAGGAGACCCAGTACTTC
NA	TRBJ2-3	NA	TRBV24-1	CATASAVGRVGDTQYF	TGTGCCACGGCGTCAGCGGTCGGGAGAGTAGGAGATACGCAGTATTTT
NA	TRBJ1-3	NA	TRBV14	CASSQPRNSGNTIYF	TGTGCCAGCAGCCAACCTAGAAATTCTGGAAACACCATATATTTT
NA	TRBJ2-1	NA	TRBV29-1	CSVEDVSYNEQFF	TGCAGCGTTGAGGACGTGTCCTACAATGAGCAGTTCTTC
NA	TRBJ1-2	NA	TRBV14	CASSQVSGTNYGYTF	TGTGCCAGCAGCCAAGTGAGCGGAACCAACTATGGCTACACCTTC
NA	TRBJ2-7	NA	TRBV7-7	CASSLTTAYEQYF	TGTGCTAGCAGCTTAACGACGGCTTACGAGCAGTACTTC
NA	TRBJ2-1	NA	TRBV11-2	CASSLAGVRTDSEQFF	TGTGCCAGCAGCTTAGCTGGTGTCCGGACGGATAGTGAGCAGTTCTTC
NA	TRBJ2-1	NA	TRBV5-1	CASSVGGTLNEQFF	TGCGCCAGCAGTGTTGGCGGAACCCTGAATGAGCAGTTCTTC
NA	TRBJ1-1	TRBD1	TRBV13	CASSLGRGRGTEAFF	TGTGCCAGCAGCTTAGGCAGGGGGCGGGGGACTGAAGCTTTCTTT
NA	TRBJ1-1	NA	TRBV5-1	CASSLDRPLNTEAFF	TGCGCCAGCAGCTTGGACAGACCCTTGAACACTGAAGCTTTCTTT
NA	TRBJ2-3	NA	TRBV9	CASSLRGTDTQYF	TGTGCCAGCAGCCTCCGGGGCACAGATACGCAGTATTTT
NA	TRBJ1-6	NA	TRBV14	CASSQVGRGVRNSPLHF	TGTGCCAGCAGCCAAGTGGGCAGGGGAGTTCGGAATTCACCCCTCCACTTT
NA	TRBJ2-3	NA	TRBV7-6	CASSFGTGGGDTQYF	TGTGCCAGCAGCTTCGGGACCGGGGGTGGGGATACGCAGTATTTT
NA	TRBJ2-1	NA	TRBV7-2	CASSLVARHGYNEQFF	TGTGCCAGCAGCTTAGTGGCCAGACATGGATACAATGAGCAGTTCTTC
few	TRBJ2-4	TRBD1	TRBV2	CASSTGQGLGKNIQYF	TGTGCCAGCAGTACGGGACAGGGTTTAGGCAAAAACATTCAGTACTTC
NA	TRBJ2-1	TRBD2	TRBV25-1	CASREAGANEQFF	TGTGCCAGCAGGGAAGCGGGAGCCAATGAGCAGTTCTTC
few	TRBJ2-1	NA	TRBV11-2	CASSFDRRPHEQFF	TGTGCCAGCAGCTTCGATAGGAGACCTCATGAGCAGTTCTTC
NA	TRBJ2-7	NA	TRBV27	CASSPRGGGSYEQYF	TGTGCCAGCAGTCCCCGTGGAGGAGGGAGCTACGAGCAGTACTTC
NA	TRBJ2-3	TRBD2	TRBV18	CASSPRSGGPSSTDTQYF	TGTGCCAGCTCACCACGTAGCGGGGGCCCCTCCAGCACAGATACGCAGTATTTT
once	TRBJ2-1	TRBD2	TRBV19	CASSIAASGSYNEQFF	TGTGCCAGTAGTATAGCTGCTAGCGGTTCCTACAATGAGCAGTTCTTC
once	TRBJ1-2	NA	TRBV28	CASSSVQGGSGYTF	TGTGCCAGCAGTTCGGTTCAGGGTGGCTCTGGCTACACCTTC
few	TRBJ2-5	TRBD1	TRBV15	CATRVPGTGNEETQYF	TGTGCCACAAGAGTACCCGGGACAGGGAATGAGGAGACCCAGTACTTC
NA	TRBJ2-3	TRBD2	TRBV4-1	CASSGSGTVHFTQYF	TGCGCCAGCAGCGGTAGCGGGACCGTTCATTTTACGCAGTATTTT
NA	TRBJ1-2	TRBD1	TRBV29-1	CSVGVGTGPTGYTF	TGCAGCGTTGGGGTAGGGACAGGACCTACGGGCTACACCTTC
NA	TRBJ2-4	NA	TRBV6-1	CASSEPRGSKNIQYF	TGTGCCAGCAGTGAACCGAGGGGGTCCAAAAACATTCAGTACTTC
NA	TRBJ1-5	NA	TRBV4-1	CASSQEGFQPQHF	TGCGCCAGCAGCCAAGAAGGTTTTCAGCCCCAGCATTTT
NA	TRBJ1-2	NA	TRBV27	CASSQGRLEGGYTF	TGTGCCAGCAGTCAGGGGCGACTCGAGGGGGGCTACACCTTC
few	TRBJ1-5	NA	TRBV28	CASSLGQLYSNQPQHF	TGTGCCAGCAGTTTAGGGCAGCTTTATAGCAATCAGCCCCAGCATTTT
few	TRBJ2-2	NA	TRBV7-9	CASSLAEGELFF	TGTGCCAGCAGCTTAGCGGAGGGGGAGCTGTTTTTT
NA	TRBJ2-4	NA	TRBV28	CASSLFTLQGITKNIQYF	TGTGCCAGCAGTTTATTTACGTTGCAGGGTATAACCAAAAACATTCAGTACTTC
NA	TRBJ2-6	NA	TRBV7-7	CASSPSSGANVLTF	TGTGCTAGCAGCCCGAGCTCTGGGGCCAACGTCCTGACTTTC
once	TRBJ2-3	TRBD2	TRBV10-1	CASLGRGSTDTQYF	TGCGCCTCCCTGGGGAGGGGAAGCACAGATACGCAGTATTTT
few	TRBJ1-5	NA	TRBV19	CASSTRPYSDQPQHF	TGTGCCAGTAGTACGCGCCCCTACAGTGATCAGCCCCAGCATTTT
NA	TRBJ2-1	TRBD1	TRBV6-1	CASSGGLTGGSYNEQFF	TGTGCCAGCAGTGGAGGTTTGACAGGGGGCTCCTACAATGAGCAGTTCTTC
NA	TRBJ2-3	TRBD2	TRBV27	CASSFRLAGGPTDTQYF	TGTGCCAGCAGTTTTCGCCTAGCGGGAGGGCCAACCGATACGCAGTATTTT
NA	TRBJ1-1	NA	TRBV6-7	CASSYPQGFTEAFF	TGTGCCAGCAGTTACCCACAGGGATTCACTGAAGCTTTCTTT
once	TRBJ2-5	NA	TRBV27	CASSCPRCETQYF	TGTGCCAGCAGTTGCCCTCGGTGTGAGACCCAGTACTTC
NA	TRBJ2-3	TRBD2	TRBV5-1	CASSVGTSGGHSTDTQYF	TGCGCCAGCAGCGTGGGGACTAGCGGGGGCCATAGCACAGATACGCAGTATTTT
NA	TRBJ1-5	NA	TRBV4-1	CASSLTQWGPQHF	TGCGCCAGCAGCCTTACACAATGGGGGCCCCAGCATTTT
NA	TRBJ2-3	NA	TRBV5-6	CASSLSERAFGTDTQYF	TGTGCCAGCAGCTTGTCCGAGAGGGCCTTCGGCACAGATACGCAGTATTTT
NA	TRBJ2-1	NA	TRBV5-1	CASSLGDNEQFF	TGCGCCAGCAGCCTGGGGGACAATGAGCAGTTCTTC
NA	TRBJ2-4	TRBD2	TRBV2	CASKGQGTSGVAKNIQYF	TGTGCCAGCAAGGGTCAAGGGACTAGCGGGGTAGCCAAAAACATTCAGTACTTC
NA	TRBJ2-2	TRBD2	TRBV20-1	CSASSGGRTGELFF	TGCAGTGCTAGTAGCGGGGGGCGGACCGGGGAGCTGTTTTTT
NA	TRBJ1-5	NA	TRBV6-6	CASSYEDQPQHF	TGTGCCAGCAGTTACGAAGATCAGCCCCAGCATTTT
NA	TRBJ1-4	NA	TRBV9	CASSFMGGTNEKLFF	TGTGCCAGCAGCTTTATGGGAGGAACTAATGAAAAACTGTTTTTT